This T cell receptor (beta chain) was retrieved from a study of blood T cell repertoires in COVID-19. Background on the study: Sample material is recorded as cDNA or gDNA derived from T cells, B-cell-depleted T cells, or PBMCs.

Per the authors' pipeline: Estimates of nucleated cell counts were drawn from the amplification of reference gene primers. Produced via immunoSEQ multiplex PCR; TCRdb's table is partial and in-frame only. V, J and clone size derive from that table, while D and trimming were established from the DNA sequence. Of 150,000 to 200,000 clones listed, 88% are singletons. CDR1 is SGHTA and CDR2 is FQGTGA in the germline V gene. J lost 15 bases, V lost 5 bases, and 7 bases had no gene match. This CDR3 spans 12 amino acids. In assigning cohorts, the study relied on participant-reported clinical history. Before being deemed recovered, Cohort 3 donors had two negative PCRs, clearance, or symptom resolution.

The sample comprised PBMCs or T cells enriched from blood (not recorded which). This chain uses TRBV7-3 with TRBJ2-1; 10 positions agree with TRBD1. This TCR came from a woman aged 50 to 60 who had recovered from COVID-19. The CDR3 region is CASSLGQGGLFF. CDR3 sequence (DNA): TGTGCCAGCAGCCTTGGACAGGGGGGTCTGTTCTTC.